This T cell receptor (beta chain) is from a study of T-cell reconstitution after alpha-beta-depleted transplantation in children. This CDR3 comprises 14 residues. Germline V lookup: CDR1 MNHNS, CDR2 SASEGT. Losses at the gene ends were 8 bases for V and 3 bases for J; bases not matched to a gene: 7. Molecular barcoding with unique molecular identifiers was used for the TCRbeta library. TCRdb ran MiXCR on the PCR reads and lists one entry per CDR3 protein. The top ten hold about 4% of the sample, which has just over 350,000 distinct CDR3 sequences, 13% seen once. The chain employs TRBV6-1 and TRBJ2-7; TRBD1 agrees at 10 bases. This TCR was recovered from a human donor who donated a stem cell graft to a child with Fanconi anemia. The sample was PBMCs, taken from the stem cell graft. CDR3 residues: CASALTGGGYEQYF. CDR3 DNA sequence: TGTGCCAGCGCCCTGACAGGGGGCGGCTACGAGCAGTACTTC.